The T cell receptor beta chain described here comes from a study of CD8 T cells in Susac syndrome. Study-wide context: Sequencing included Susac syndrome patients, six of them with active disease and roughly eight in remission.

CD8+ and CD4+ T cells from blood underwent TCR beta sequencing. TEMRA cells were FACS-enriched, and CD8+ and CD4+ T cells were isolated negatively. The V gene's germline CDR1 is LGHNA and CDR2 YNFKEQ. The germline V and J ends were trimmed by 1 base and 6 bases, with 7 bases remaining between them. CDR3 length: 13 residues. Reverse transcription of 0.5 to 1 ug RNA used random hexamers. TCRdb reprocessed the immunoSEQ multiplex PCR reads with MiXCR, giving one entry per CDR3 protein. This sample has approximately 210,000 distinct CDR3 sequences; approximately 94% occur once, and the top ten carry 0.15%.

This sequence originates from a human donor with Susac syndrome. The sample taken for sequencing was CD4+ T cells from PBMCs. The rearrangement uses TRBV4-2 and TRBJ1-5; D is unresolved. The CDR3 bases are TGTGCCAGCAGCCAAGCACGGAGTCAGCCCCAGCATTTT. The encoded protein is CASSQARSQPQHF.